The rows below give T cell receptor beta chains drawn from one sample of a study of blood T cell repertoires in COVID-19. Libraries were prepared by immunoSEQ multiplex PCR; TCRdb keeps only in-frame clonotypes and omits some of them. This sample has approximately 20,000 clones, with roughly 80% found just once. What was sequenced was peripheral blood. The origin of the receptors is a man between 65 and 85 years old with acute or convalescent COVID-19. The conserved cysteine and the conserved F or W are not part of the CDR3 here. Clone size is given for some rows only: seen once, a few or many times, or a class if the clone is expanded.

V gene	clone size	J gene	CDR3 protein
TRBV11-3	.	TRBJ2-2	ASSPSHTIKNTGELF
TRBV10-3	.	TRBJ1-6	AIRTGDSPLH
TRBV2	.	TRBJ2-1	ASRPGVPSYNEQF
TRBV5-4	once	TRBJ1-3	ASSSTGQGGNTIY
TRBV25-1	few	TRBJ2-5	ASSEGDTSGRQTQY
TRBV7-9	.	TRBJ2-1	ASSLVGRTSFRNEQF
TRBV4-1	.	TRBJ1-4	ASSQEGGQGWEKLF
TRBV28	.	TRBJ1-6	ASSSPGGEDSPLH
TRBV6-5	.	TRBJ1-1	ASRWGQLSSEAF
TRBV6-6	.	TRBJ1-6	ASSPGQGNSPLH
TRBV7-9	few	TRBJ2-7	ASSLAFSGSSYEQY
TRBV19	.	TRBJ1-1	ASSVTVAGTEAF
TRBV7-7	.	TRBJ1-2	ATQPQGEGGSYT
TRBV18	.	TRBJ1-5	ASGYRVDQPQH
TRBV9	once	TRBJ2-2	ASSLSTSLNTGELF
TRBV7-8	.	TRBJ2-3	ASSLVQGWTDTQY
TRBV27	.	TRBJ2-1	ASSRAGYNEQF
TRBV5-4	.	TRBJ2-7	ASSSQVTYEQY
TRBV11-3	.	TRBJ1-1	ASSLNGNTEAF
TRBV7-2	.	TRBJ1-1	ASSSTPLEGRGGAF
TRBV24-1	.	TRBJ1-6	ATSQGNSPLH
TRBV29-1	once	TRBJ2-7	SVRTGLYEQY
TRBV7-2	.	TRBJ1-2	ASRGPGQSYGYT
TRBV12-3/TRBV12-4	.	TRBJ1-2	ASSGDRSYGYT
TRBV7-9	.	TRBJ2-3	ASSLGGTTDTQY
TRBV12-3/TRBV12-4	.	TRBJ2-7	ASSRAYEQY
TRBV6-4	once	TRBJ1-1	ASSEQSGTEAF
TRBV28	.	TRBJ1-5	ASSFLADNQPQH
TRBV28	once	TRBJ1-5	ATDRGNQPQH
TRBV7-9	.	TRBJ1-2	ASSQGNYGYT
TRBV7-3	.	TRBJ2-4	ASSLTAVTKNIQY
TRBV7-9	.	TRBJ2-1	ASSLAGGSEQF
TRBV28	.	TRBJ2-7	ASNLWGKTYEQY
TRBV6-1	.	TRBJ2-7	ASSKGQSYEQY
TRBV5-5	.	TRBJ1-6	ASSTAGGNSPLH
TRBV6-2/TRBV6-3	.	TRBJ2-2	ASSRTQGNTGELF
TRBV7-9	once	TRBJ2-1	ASSPTSTANEQF
TRBV19	.	TRBJ1-1	ASTRTGGGTEAF
TRBV3-1/TRBV3-2	.	TRBJ1-6	ASSRGYSPLH
TRBV7-9	.	TRBJ1-4	ASSPRGRDNEKLF
TRBV21-1	.	TRBJ2-7	ASSTEQGVPVGWC
TRBV18	.	TRBJ2-1	ASEGGGPSYNEQF
TRBV10-3	few	TRBJ1-4	AISESGEGGEKLF
TRBV5-4	.	TRBJ2-1	ASSSTTSGTFTEQF